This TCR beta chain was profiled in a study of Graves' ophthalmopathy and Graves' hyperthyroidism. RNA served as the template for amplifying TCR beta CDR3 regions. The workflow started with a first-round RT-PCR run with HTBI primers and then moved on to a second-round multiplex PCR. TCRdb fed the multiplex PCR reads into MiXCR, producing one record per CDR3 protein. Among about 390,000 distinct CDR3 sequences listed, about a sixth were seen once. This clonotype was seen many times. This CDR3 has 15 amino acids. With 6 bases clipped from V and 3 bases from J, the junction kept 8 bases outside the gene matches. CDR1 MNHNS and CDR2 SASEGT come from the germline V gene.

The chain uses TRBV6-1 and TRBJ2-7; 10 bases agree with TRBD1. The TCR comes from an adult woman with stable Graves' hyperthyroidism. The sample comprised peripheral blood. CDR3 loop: CASRISGQGYYEQYF. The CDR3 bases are TGTGCCAGCAGAATATCGGGACAGGGGTACTACGAGCAGTACTTC.